This T cell receptor beta chain derives from a study of CD8 T cells in ankylosing spondylitis. The trim removed 6 bases at V and 8 bases at J, leaving 8 bases unmatched. CDR3 length equals 13 residues. Note on this clonotype: The antigen remains undetermined.

Researchers built TCR beta libraries using quantitative 5'-RACE with molecular barcodes. TCRdb itself ran the 5' RACE reads through MiXCR, one entry per CDR3 protein. Here the sample spans 300,000 to 350,000 distinct CDR3 sequences, about 14% being singletons. Study-level results: Among TCR beta sequences, a motif of eight or nine highly homologous variants appeared characteristic of ankylosing spondylitis blood.

The rearrangement uses TRBV12-3 or TRBV12-4 and TRBJ1-2; TRBD1 agrees at 8 bases. The TCR originated in a male donor with ankylosing spondylitis or in good health (not recorded which). The material sequenced was blood, either unsorted or a sorted T cell fraction (not recorded which). DNA of the CDR3: TGTGCCAGCAGGGAGGGACAGGCTTCGGGCTACACCTTC. Protein sequence: CASREGQASGYTF.